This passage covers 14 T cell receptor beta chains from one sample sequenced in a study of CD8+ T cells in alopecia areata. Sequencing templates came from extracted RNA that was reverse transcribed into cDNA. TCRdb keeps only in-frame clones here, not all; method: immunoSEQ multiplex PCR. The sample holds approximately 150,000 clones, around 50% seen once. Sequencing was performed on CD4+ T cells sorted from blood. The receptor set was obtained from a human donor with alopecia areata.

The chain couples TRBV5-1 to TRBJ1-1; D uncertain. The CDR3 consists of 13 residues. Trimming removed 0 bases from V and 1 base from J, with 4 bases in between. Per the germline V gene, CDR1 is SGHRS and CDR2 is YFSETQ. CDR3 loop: CASSLVTNTEAFF. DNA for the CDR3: TGCGCCAGCAGCTTGGTTACGAACACTGAAGCTTTCTTT.

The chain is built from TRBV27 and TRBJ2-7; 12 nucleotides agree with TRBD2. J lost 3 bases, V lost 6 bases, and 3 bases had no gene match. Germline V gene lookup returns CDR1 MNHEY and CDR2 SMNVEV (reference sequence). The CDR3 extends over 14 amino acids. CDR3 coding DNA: TGTGCCAGCAGCGCACTAGCGGGGGGCTACGAGCAGTACTTC. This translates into CASSALAGGYEQYF.

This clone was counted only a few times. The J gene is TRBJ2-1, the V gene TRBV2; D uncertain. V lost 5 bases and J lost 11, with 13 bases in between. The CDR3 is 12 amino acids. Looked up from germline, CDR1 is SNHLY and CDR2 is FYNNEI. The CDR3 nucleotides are TGTGCCAGCAGTCCTTGGGATGGGAAGCAGTTCTTC. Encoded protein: CASSPWDGKQFF. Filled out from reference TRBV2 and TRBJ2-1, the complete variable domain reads EPEVTQTPSHQVTQMGQEVILRCVPISNHLYFYWYRQILGQKVEFLVSFYNNEISEKSEIFDDQFSVERPDGSNFTLKIRSTKLEDSAMYFCASSPWDGKQFFGPGTRLTVL.

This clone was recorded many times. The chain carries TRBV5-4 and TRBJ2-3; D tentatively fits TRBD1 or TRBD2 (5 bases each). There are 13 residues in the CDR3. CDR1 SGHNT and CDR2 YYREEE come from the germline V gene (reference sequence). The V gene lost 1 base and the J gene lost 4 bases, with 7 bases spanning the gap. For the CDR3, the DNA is TGTGCCAGCAGCTTGTTGGGGGCAGATACGCAGTATTTT. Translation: CASSLLGADTQYF.

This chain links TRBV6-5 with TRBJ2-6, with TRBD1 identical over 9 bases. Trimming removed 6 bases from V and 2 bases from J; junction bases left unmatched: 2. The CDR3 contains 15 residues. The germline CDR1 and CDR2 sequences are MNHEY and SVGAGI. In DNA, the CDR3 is TGTGCCAGCAGCAGGGACAGGGCTGGGGCCAACGTCCTGACTTTC. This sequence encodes CASSRDRAGANVLTF.

CDR3 protein: CASSFNQETQYF. CDR3 nucleotide sequence: TGTGCCAGCAGCTTCAACCAAGAGACCCAGTACTTC. The chain is built from TRBV7-2 and TRBJ2-5, with D unclear. The CDR3 spans 12 residues. Per germline, CDR1 SGHTA and CDR2 FQGNSA. V was pared by 3 bases and J by 0 bases, with 2 bases between.

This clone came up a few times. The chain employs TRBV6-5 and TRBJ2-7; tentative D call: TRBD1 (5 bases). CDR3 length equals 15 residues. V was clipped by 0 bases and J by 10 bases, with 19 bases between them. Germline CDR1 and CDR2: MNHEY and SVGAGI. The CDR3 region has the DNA TGTGCCAGCAGTTACTCCCCCTCCTGGACAAGCCCCCAGTACTTC. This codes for CASSYSPSWTSPQYF.

The CDR3 region is CASSLLAGGNNEQFF. The CDR3 DNA sequence: TGTGCCAGCAGTCTTCTAGCGGGAGGTAACAATGAGCAGTTCTTC. The chain employs TRBV27 and TRBJ2-1; 11 bases map to TRBD2. The CDR3 runs 15 residues. V dropped 5 bases and J dropped 5; count of bases not matched to a gene: 5. The germline V gene has CDR1 MNHEY and CDR2 SMNVEV (reference sequence).

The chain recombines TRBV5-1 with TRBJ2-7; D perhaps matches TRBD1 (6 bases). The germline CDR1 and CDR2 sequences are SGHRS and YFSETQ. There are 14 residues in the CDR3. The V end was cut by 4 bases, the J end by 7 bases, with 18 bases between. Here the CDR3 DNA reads TGCGCCAGCAGCCTAGGGGAAGGGGGTCGGGAGCAGTACTTC. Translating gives CASSLGEGGREQYF.

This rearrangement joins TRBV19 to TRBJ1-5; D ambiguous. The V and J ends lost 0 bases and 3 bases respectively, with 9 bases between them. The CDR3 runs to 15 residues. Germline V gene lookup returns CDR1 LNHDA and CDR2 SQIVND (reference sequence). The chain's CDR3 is CASSIDPPINQPQHF. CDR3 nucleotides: TGTGCCAGTAGTATAGATCCCCCGATCAATCAGCCCCAGCATTTT.

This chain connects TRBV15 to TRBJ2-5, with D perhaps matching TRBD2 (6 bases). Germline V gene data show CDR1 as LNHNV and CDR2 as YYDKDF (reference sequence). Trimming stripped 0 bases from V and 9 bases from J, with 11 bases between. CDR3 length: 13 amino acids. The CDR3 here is CATSREGLESQYF. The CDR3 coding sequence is TGTGCCACCAGCAGAGAGGGACTGGAGTCCCAGTACTTC.

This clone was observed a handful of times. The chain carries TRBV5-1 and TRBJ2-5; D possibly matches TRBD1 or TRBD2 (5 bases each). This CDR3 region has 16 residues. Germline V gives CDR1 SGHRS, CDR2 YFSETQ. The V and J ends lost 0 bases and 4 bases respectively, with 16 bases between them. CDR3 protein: CASSLALGTQRETQYF. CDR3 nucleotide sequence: TGCGCCAGCAGCTTGGCCCTCGGGACCCAGCGAGAGACCCAGTACTTC.

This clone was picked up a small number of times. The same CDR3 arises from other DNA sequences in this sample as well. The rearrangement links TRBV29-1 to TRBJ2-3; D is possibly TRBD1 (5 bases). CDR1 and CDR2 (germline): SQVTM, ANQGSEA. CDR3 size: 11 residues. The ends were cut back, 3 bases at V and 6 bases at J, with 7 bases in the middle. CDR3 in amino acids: CSVDRADTQYF. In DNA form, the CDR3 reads TGCAGCGTTGACAGGGCTGATACGCAGTATTTT.

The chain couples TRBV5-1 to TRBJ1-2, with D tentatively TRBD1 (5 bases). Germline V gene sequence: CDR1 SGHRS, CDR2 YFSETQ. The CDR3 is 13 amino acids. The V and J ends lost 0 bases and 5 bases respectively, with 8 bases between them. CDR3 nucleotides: TGCGCCAGCAGCTTGGCGGGGGGATATGGCTACACCTTC. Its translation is CASSLAGGYGYTF.